This T cell receptor (beta chain) was identified during a study of T cell clones after liver transplantation. About the study: Three of the eight recipients were HCV-positive; the rest had non-autoimmune, non-viral transplant indications. Overall study findings and caveats: The donor-reactive repertoire was only partly measurable in two subjects, lacking donor cells. Circulating graft-donor-reactive CD4 TCRbeta sequences fell significantly post-transplant in 5 of 8 subjects. Graft donor-reactive T cells possibly entered the graft instead of undergoing deletion.

Profiled with immunoSEQ multiplex PCR; TCRdb holds only in-frame clones, not every one. There are about 51,000 clones in the sample; about 90% occur only once, and roughly an eighth lies in the top ten. In this sample, this clone turned up once. Its antigen is still unknown. The germline V gene encodes CDR1 SGHDT and CDR2 YYEEEE. This CDR3 comprises 17 residues. V lost 3 bases, J lost 1 base, and 7 bases stayed unmatched. This TCR was sampled from a human patient who received a liver transplant. The graft donor may have contributed some T cells. Sequences were derived from CD8+ T cells from blood, sampled 12 months after liver transplant. The J gene is TRBJ2-4, the V gene TRBV5-6, with TRBD2 matching 10 bases. The CDR3 nucleotides are TGTGCCAGCAGCTCTGAGCGGGAGGGCCTTGCCAAAAACATTCAGTACTTC. Protein product: CASSSEREGLAKNIQYF.